These 13 T cell receptor beta chains came from one sample sequenced in a study of spatial heterogeneity in lung cancer. Study-level results: Within tumors, counts of expanded alpha and beta TCRs tracked tumor mutation counts.

As to time point: sample taken at primary tumor resection. Each CDR3 protein gets one entry after TCRdb re-called the 5' RACE reads with MiXCR. This table holds 15,000 to 20,000 distinct CDR3 sequences, around 6.5% found once. These receptors are not linked to any known antigen. Sequencing used lung tumor tissue, obtained at surgery. Receptors originate from a female donor with early-stage non-small cell lung cancer.

This clonotype was picked up many times. The V call is TRBV11-2, the J call TRBJ1-3, with 9 bases identical to TRBD1. V was pared by 4 bases and J by 0 bases, with 13 bases of the junction left unmatched. This CDR3 has 19 amino acids. Looked up from germline, CDR1 is SGHAT and CDR2 is FQNNGV. The CDR3 DNA reads as TGTGCCAGCAGCTCGTCCGGGACAGGGAAGTGGATCTCTGGAAACACCATATATTTT. This sequence encodes CASSSSGTGKWISGNTIYF.

This clonotype was counted many times. The chain uses TRBV6-5 and TRBJ1-2, with TRBD1 matching 8 bases. The CDR3 covers 13 residues. With 5 bases clipped from V and 8 bases from J, the junction kept 7 bases outside the gene matches. Germline loops: CDR1 MNHEY, CDR2 SVGAGI. CDR3 DNA sequence: TGTGCCAGCAGTCCCACAGGGGGGGGAGGCTACACCTTC. It is translated as CASSPTGGGGYTF.

The CDR3 here is CSASQGAGANVLTF. CDR3 DNA sequence: TGCAGTGCTAGTCAGGGAGCTGGGGCCAACGTCCTGACTTTC. The V gene is TRBV20-1, the J gene TRBJ2-6; D is perhaps TRBD1 or TRBD2 (5 bases each). V lost 3 bases and J 2 bases, leaving 8 bases between the germline ends. The CDR3 consists of 14 residues. The V gene's germline CDR1 is DFQATT and CDR2 SNEGSKA (reference sequence).

This clonotype ranks as medium-sized (0.01 to 0.1%). The chain is built from TRBV7-2 and TRBJ1-4; tentative D call: TRBD1 (6 bases). Germline V CDR1 and CDR2: SGHTA, FQGNSA. This CDR3 is 15 amino acids long. The ends were cut back, 5 bases at V and 7 bases at J, with 17 bases in the middle. CDR3 coding DNA: TGTGCCAGCAGCCCCCCGGGGGCAGGGGTTGAAAAACTGTTTTTT. Translated: CASSPPGAGVEKLFF.

This clonotype was observed many times. This chain joins TRBV28 and TRBJ2-3; tentative D call: TRBD1 (6 bases). V dropped 5 bases and J dropped 5 bases, with 14 bases sitting between them. The CDR3 runs to 14 residues. CDR1 and CDR2 (germline): MDHEN, SYDVKM. CDR3 protein: CASSPGQRGDTQYF. CDR3 sequence (DNA): TGTGCCAGCAGTCCCGGACAGAGGGGAGATACGCAGTATTTT.

At least ten counts were recorded for this clonotype. The chain links TRBV5-6 to TRBJ2-4, with 9 nucleotides matching TRBD1. The CDR3 is 16 residues long. Germline-derived CDR1 and CDR2 are SGHDT and YYEEEE. Losses at the gene ends were 0 bases for V and 8 bases for J; bases not matched to a gene: 9. The CDR3 reads CASSLVLGQGGDIQYF. CDR3 in DNA: TGTGCCAGCAGCTTGGTTCTGGGACAGGGTGGGGACATTCAGTACTTC.

The chain has TRBV7-2 and TRBJ1-4; no firm D call. V was cut by 5 bases and J by 10 bases, with 11 bases left in between. This CDR3 is 12 amino acids long. Germline V CDR1 and CDR2: SGHTA, FQGNSA. The CDR3 reads CASSLWTGKLFF. The CDR3 nucleotides read TGTGCCAGCAGCCTCTGGACGGGAAAACTGTTTTTT. Supplemented by reference TRBV7-2 and TRBJ1-4, the full variable domain reads GAGVSQSPSNKVTEKGKDVELRCDPISGHTALYWYRQSLGQGLEFLIYFQGNSAPDKSGLPSDRFSAERTGGSVSTLTIQRTQQEDSAVYLCASSLWTGKLFFGSGTQLSVL.

This clonotype was recorded many times. The CDR3 region is CASSLVPGQGSEQYF. CDR3 nucleotide sequence: TGTGCCAGCAGCTTAGTACCCGGACAGGGGAGCGAGCAGTACTTC. The V and J genes are TRBV7-2 and TRBJ2-7; 9 positions agree with TRBD1. The ends lost 1 base at V and 6 bases at J; junction bases unmatched: 7. Per the germline V gene, CDR1 is SGHTA and CDR2 is FQGNSA. CDR3 length: 15 residues. Variable domain in full (rest from reference TRBV7-2 and TRBJ2-7): GAGVSQSPSNKVTEKGKDVELRCDPISGHTALYWYRQSLGQGLEFLIYFQGNSAPDKSGLPSDRFSAERTGGSVSTLTIQRTQQEDSAVYLCASSLVPGQGSEQYFGPGTRLTVT.

This clonotype was found many times. The DNA for the CDR3 is TGCGCCAGCGGGGACTCAACCACAGATACGCAGTATTTT. This gives the protein CASGDSTTDTQYF. The chain joins TRBV4-3 to TRBJ2-3, with a possible D match to TRBD2 (6 bases). Between the trimmed V and J ends, which lost 8 bases and 2 bases, there was a span of 11 bases. The CDR3 has 13 residues. CDR1 is LGHNA, CDR2 YSLEER, per germline.

This clonotype showed up many times. V gene TRBV20-1 combines with J gene TRBJ2-2, with D hard to call. V lost 1 base and J lost 1, with 7 bases in between. Germline V gene sequence: CDR1 DFQATT, CDR2 SNEGSKA (reference sequence). The CDR3 totals 14 residues. CDR3 DNA: TGCAGTGCTAGAGCTTGGCGGAACACCGGGGAGCTGTTTTTT. Protein product: CSARAWRNTGELFF.

This chain joins TRBV20-1 and TRBJ2-7; D ambiguous. The CDR3 has 12 residues. Trimming took off 3 bases at V and 4 bases at J, with 10 bases between the two ends. The germline CDR1 and CDR2 sequences are DFQATT and SNEGSKA (reference sequence). CDR3 nucleotide sequence: TGCAGTGCTAGGAACAGCCAATACGAGCAGTACTTC. It translates to CSARNSQYEQYF.

This clonotype has ten or more counts. The chain joins TRBV2 to TRBJ2-5, with 11 bases aligning to TRBD2. V lost 6 bases, J lost 13 bases, and 4 bases stayed unmatched. Germline V gene data show CDR1 as SNHLY and CDR2 as FYNNEI. CDR3 length: 11 amino acids. The CDR3 here is CASRTGLAGYF. The CDR3 coding sequence is TGTGCCAGCAGGACTGGACTAGCGGGGTACTTC. Complete variable domain (other parts from reference TRBV2 and TRBJ2-5): EPEVTQTPSHQVTQMGQEVILRCVPISNHLYFYWYRQILGQKVEFLVSFYNNEISEKSEIFDDQFSVERPDGSNFTLKIRSTKLEDSAMYFCASRTGLAGYFGPGTRLLVL.

This clonotype showed up many times. The chain uses TRBV2 and TRBJ2-5; 8 bases are shared with TRBD2. This CDR3 contains 14 residues. Trimming at V came to 5 bases and at J to 5 bases, leaving 7 bases not matched to a gene. CDR1 is SNHLY and CDR2 is FYNNEI in the germline V gene. The CDR3 loop is CASSPGLGGETQYF. The CDR3 bases are TGTGCCAGCAGTCCGGGACTAGGAGGGGAGACCCAGTACTTC.